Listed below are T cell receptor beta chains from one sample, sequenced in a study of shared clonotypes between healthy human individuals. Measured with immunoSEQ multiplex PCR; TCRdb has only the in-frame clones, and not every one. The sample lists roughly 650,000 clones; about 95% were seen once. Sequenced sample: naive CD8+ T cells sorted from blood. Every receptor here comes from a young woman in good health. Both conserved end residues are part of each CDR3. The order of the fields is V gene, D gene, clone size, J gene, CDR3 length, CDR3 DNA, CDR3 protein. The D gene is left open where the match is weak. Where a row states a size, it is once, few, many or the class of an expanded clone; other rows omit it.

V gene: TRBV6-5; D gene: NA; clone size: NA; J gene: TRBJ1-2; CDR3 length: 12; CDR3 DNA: TGTGCCAGCAAAACAGGTGGCTATGGCTACACCTTC; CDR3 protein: CASKTGGYGYTF
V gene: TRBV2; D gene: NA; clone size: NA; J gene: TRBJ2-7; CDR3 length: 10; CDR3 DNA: TGTGCCAGCTCTGAGGACGAGCAGTACTTC; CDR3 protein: CASSEDEQYF
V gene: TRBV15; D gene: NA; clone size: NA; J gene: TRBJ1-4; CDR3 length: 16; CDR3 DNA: TGTGCCACCAGCTCAGAATGGGGGCGCATTGATGAAAAACTGTTTTTT; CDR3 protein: CATSSEWGRIDEKLFF
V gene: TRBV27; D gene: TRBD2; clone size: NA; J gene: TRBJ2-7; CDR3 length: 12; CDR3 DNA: TGTGCCAGCAGTGCGGGAGCCCACGAGCAGTACTTC; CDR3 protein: CASSAGAHEQYF
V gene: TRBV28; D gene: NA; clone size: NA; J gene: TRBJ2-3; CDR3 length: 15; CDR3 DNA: TGTGCCAGCAGCTACACGTTGGCTAGCACAGATACGCAGTATTTT; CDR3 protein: CASSYTLASTDTQYF
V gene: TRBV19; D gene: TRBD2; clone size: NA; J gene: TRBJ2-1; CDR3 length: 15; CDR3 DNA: TGTGCCAGTAGTATAAGTCCTAGCGGGAACAATGAGCAGTTCTTC; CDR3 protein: CASSISPSGNNEQFF
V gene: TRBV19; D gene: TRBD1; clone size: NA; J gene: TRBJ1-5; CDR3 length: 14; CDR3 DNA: TGTGCCAGTAGTTGGACAGGGACGAATCAGCCCCAGCATTTT; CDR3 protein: CASSWTGTNQPQHF
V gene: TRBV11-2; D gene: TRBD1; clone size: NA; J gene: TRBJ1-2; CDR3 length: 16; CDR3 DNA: TGTGCCAGCAGCTTAGGGACAGGGGCCCTGAGTCATGGCTACACCTTC; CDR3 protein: CASSLGTGALSHGYTF
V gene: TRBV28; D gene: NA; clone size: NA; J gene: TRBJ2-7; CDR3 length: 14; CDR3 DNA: TGTGCCAGCAGTTCCCGGACCGATACCTACGAGCAGTACTTC; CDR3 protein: CASSSRTDTYEQYF
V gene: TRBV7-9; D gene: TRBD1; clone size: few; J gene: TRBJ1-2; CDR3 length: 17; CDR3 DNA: TGTGCCAGCAGCTTAGTCCGAGCCGGGACAGGGGGCTATGGCTACACCTTC; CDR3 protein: CASSLVRAGTGGYGYTF
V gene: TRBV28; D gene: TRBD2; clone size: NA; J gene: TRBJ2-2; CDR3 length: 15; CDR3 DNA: TGTGCCAGCAGATATGGACTAGCTAGGACCGGGGAGCTGTTTTTT; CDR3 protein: CASRYGLARTGELFF
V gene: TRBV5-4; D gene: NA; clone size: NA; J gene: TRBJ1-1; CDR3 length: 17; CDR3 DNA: TGTGCCAGCAGCCCCAGGGGTTCGGGTGATGTGAACACTGAAGCTTTCTTT; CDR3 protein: CASSPRGSGDVNTEAFF
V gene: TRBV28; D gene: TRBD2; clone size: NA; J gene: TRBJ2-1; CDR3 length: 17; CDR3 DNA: TGTGCCAGCAGTTTATACTCGGCTAGCGGGCTTTACAATGAGCAGTTCTTC; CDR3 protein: CASSLYSASGLYNEQFF
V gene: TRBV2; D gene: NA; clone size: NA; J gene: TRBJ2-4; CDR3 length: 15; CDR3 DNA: TGTGCCAGCAGTGACCCGTTAGACAACAAAAACATTCAGTACTTC; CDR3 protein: CASSDPLDNKNIQYF
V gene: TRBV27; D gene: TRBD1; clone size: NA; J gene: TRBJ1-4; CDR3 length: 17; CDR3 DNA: TGTGCCAGCAGTTTTCTAGGGCGGACAGGGCTTGCTGAAAAACTGTTTTTT; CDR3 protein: CASSFLGRTGLAEKLFF
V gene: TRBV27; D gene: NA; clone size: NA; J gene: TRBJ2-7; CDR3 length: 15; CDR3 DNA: TGTGCCAGCAGTTCACTCGAGACAGGGAGGCTTGGGCAGTACTTC; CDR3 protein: CASSSLETGRLGQYF
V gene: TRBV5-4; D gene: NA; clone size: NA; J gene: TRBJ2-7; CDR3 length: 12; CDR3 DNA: TGTGCCAGCAGCTTCGGACAGTACGAGCAGTACTTC; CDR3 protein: CASSFGQYEQYF
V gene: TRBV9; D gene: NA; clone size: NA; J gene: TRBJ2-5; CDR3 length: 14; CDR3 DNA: TGTGCCAGCAGCTCCAGACGGCGGGAAGAGACCCAGTACTTC; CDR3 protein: CASSSRRREETQYF
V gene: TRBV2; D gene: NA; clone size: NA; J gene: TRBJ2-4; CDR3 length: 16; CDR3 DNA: TGTGCCAGCAGTGAAAGGGATCATCTAGCCAAAAACATTCAGTACTTC; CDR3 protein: CASSERDHLAKNIQYF
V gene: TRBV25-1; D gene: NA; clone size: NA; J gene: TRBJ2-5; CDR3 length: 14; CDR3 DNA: TGTGCCAGCAGTGGGTGGTTTTCGGGAGAGACCCAGTACTTC; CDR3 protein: CASSGWFSGETQYF
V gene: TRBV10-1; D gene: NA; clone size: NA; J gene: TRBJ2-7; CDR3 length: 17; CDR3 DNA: TGCGCCAGCAGTGAGTCGGGCGAGGGCCCAACTTCCTACGAGCAGTACTTC; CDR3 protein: CASSESGEGPTSYEQYF
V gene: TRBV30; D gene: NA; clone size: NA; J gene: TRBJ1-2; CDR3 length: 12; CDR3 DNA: TGTGCCTGGAGTGGACGGTACTATGGCTACACCTTC; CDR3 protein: CAWSGRYYGYTF
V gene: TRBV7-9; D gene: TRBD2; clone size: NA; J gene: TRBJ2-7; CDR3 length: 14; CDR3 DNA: TGTGCCAGCACCCATGGGACTAGCGGGAGCGAGCAGTACTTC; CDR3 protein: CASTHGTSGSEQYF
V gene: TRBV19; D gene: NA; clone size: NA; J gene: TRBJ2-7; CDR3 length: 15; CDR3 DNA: TGTGCCAGTAGTATCGGGCAGGTTGGGGCCTACGAGCAGTACTTC; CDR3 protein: CASSIGQVGAYEQYF
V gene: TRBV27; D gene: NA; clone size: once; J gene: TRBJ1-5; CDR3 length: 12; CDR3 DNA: TGTGCCAGCTCCAAGGGAGGTCAGCCCCAGCATTTT; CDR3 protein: CASSKGGQPQHF
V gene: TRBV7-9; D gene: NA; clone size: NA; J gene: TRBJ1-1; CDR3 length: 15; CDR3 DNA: TGTGCCAGCAGCTTAGTGGGGGATTTGAGCACTGAAGCTTTCTTT; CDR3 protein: CASSLVGDLSTEAFF
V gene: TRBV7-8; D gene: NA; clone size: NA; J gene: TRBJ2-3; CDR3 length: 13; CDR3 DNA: TGTGCCAGCAGCTTTCCGAGCACAGATACGCAGTATTTT; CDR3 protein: CASSFPSTDTQYF
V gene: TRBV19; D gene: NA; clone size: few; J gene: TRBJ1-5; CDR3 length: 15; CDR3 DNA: TGTGCCAGTAGTATAGACAGGGAGGTCAATCAGCCCCAGCATTTT; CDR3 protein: CASSIDREVNQPQHF
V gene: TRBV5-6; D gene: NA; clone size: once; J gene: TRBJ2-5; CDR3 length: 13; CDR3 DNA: TGTGCCAGCAGCTTGGCACTAGATGAGACCCAGTACTTC; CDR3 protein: CASSLALDETQYF
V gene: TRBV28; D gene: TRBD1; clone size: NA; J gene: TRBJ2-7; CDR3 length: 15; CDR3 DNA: TGTGCCAGCATGGGTGAGACAGGGGGGGTGTACGAGCAGTACTTC; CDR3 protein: CASMGETGGVYEQYF
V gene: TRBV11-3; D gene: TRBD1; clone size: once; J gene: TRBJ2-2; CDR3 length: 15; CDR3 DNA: TGTGCCAGCAGCTTTTACAGGGGGTCCACCGGGGAGCTGTTTTTT; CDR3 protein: CASSFYRGSTGELFF
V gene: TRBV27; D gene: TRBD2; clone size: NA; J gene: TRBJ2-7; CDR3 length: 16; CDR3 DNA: TGTGCCAGCAGTCCCGGGACTAGCGGGAGTAGGTACGAGCAGTACTTC; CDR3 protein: CASSPGTSGSRYEQYF